Reported below is one TCR beta chain. Its antigen is undetermined. V shed 5 bases, J shed 5 bases, and the junction held 5 bases outside the gene matches. Germline values: CDR1 SGHDT, CDR2 YYEEEE. The CDR3 loop spans 15 amino acids. This sample is part of a study of cytomegalovirus exposure and HLA in healthy donors. Whole-study context: The 120 or so validation repertoires were produced on the same platform as the roughly 690 repertoires of the first cohort. This was reported in a later analysis.

General observations from the study: According to the study, roughly 180 TCR beta chains were cytomegalovirus-associated. Three CMV-associated chains proved CMV antigen-specific in vitro.

Profiling relied on immunoSEQ multiplex PCR, and the TCRdb table lists in-frame clones only, not all of them. Here the sample spans over 150,000 clones, more than 80% being singletons. This TCR derives from a woman aged 18-30 years in good health and CMV-seropositive. This chain links TRBV5-6 with TRBJ2-2; 11 bases are shared with TRBD1. The specimen sequenced was PBMCs. The CDR3 is CASSPDRGLTGELFF. The CDR3 nucleotides are TGTGCCAGCAGTCCGGACAGGGGGCTGACCGGGGAGCTGTTTTTT.